A selection of T cell receptor beta chains follows, all from one sample in a study of shared clonotypes between healthy human individuals. Sequenced by immunoSEQ multiplex PCR; TCRdb stores in-frame clones only, minus some. Here the sample spans around 370,000 clones, roughly 96% being singletons. Sequencing was carried out using memory CD8+ T cells sorted from blood. These receptors all come from a man aged 25-45 years in good health. The CDR3 runs from the conserved cysteine through the conserved F or W. The D gene is left open where the match is weak. Rows give clone size only sometimes, using once, few, many, or a class for an expanded clone.

J gene: TRBJ2-7; V gene: TRBV7-9; D gene: -; clone size: -; CDR3 DNA: TGTGCCAGCAGCCTTAGTTCGTACGAGCAGTACTTC; CDR3 protein: CASSLSSYEQYF
J gene: TRBJ1-2; V gene: TRBV29-1; D gene: -; clone size: -; CDR3 DNA: TGCAGCGCCGCTACAAATTACTATGGCTACACCTTC; CDR3 protein: CSAATNYYGYTF
J gene: TRBJ2-5; V gene: TRBV7-7; D gene: -; clone size: -; CDR3 DNA: TGTGCTAGCAGCAATGGACTATTTCAAGAGACCCAGTACTTC; CDR3 protein: CASSNGLFQETQYF
J gene: TRBJ2-7; V gene: TRBV27; D gene: TRBD1; clone size: -; CDR3 DNA: TGTGCCAGCAGTCCCCGACAGGGGGCCTACGAGCAGTACTTC; CDR3 protein: CASSPRQGAYEQYF
J gene: TRBJ2-1; V gene: TRBV5-1; D gene: -; clone size: -; CDR3 DNA: TGCGCCAGCAGCTTAGGACAGCCCTACAATGAGCAGTTCTTC; CDR3 protein: CASSLGQPYNEQFF
J gene: TRBJ2-2; V gene: TRBV10-1; D gene: TRBD2; clone size: once; CDR3 DNA: TGCGCCTTAAGACTAGCGGCTGAACACCGGGGAGCTGTTTTT; CDR3 protein: CALRLAAEHRGAVF
J gene: TRBJ2-7; V gene: TRBV6-4; D gene: TRBD1; clone size: -; CDR3 DNA: TGTGCCAGCAGTGACTGGTTCCGGACAGGGGGGGTCGAGCAGTACTTC; CDR3 protein: CASSDWFRTGGVEQYF
J gene: TRBJ2-5; V gene: TRBV7-8; D gene: -; clone size: -; CDR3 DNA: TGTGCCAGCAGCTTTGAGGTGGGGGGGACCCAGTACTTC; CDR3 protein: CASSFEVGGTQYF
J gene: TRBJ2-5; V gene: TRBV28; D gene: -; clone size: -; CDR3 DNA: TGTGCCAGCAGCCCCTCTCTCCATGGTGAGACCCAGTACTTC; CDR3 protein: CASSPSLHGETQYF
J gene: TRBJ1-1; V gene: TRBV6-5; D gene: -; clone size: -; CDR3 DNA: TGTGCCAGCAGTTACTCAGCCCACACTGAAGCTTTCTTT; CDR3 protein: CASSYSAHTEAFF
J gene: TRBJ2-7; V gene: TRBV28; D gene: -; clone size: few; CDR3 DNA: TGTGCCAGCGGTCTCCGCTACGAGCAGTACTTC; CDR3 protein: CASGLRYEQYF
J gene: TRBJ1-1; V gene: TRBV7-8; D gene: TRBD1; clone size: -; CDR3 DNA: TGTGCCAGCAGCTCATCCGGGACAGACCGGACTGAAGCTTTCTTT; CDR3 protein: CASSSSGTDRTEAFF
J gene: TRBJ2-7; V gene: TRBV15; D gene: TRBD1; clone size: -; CDR3 DNA: TGTGCCACCAGCCGACAGGGGCCCTACGAGCAGTACTTC; CDR3 protein: CATSRQGPYEQYF
J gene: TRBJ1-4; V gene: TRBV14; D gene: -; clone size: -; CDR3 DNA: TGTGCCAGCAGCCAACTCAGGGATGAAAAACTGTTTTTT; CDR3 protein: CASSQLRDEKLFF
J gene: TRBJ1-5; V gene: TRBV28; D gene: -; clone size: -; CDR3 DNA: TGTGCCAGCAGCCTTACCAGGGGAGGGCAGCCCCAGCATTTT; CDR3 protein: CASSLTRGGQPQHF
J gene: TRBJ1-5; V gene: TRBV28; D gene: TRBD1; clone size: once; CDR3 DNA: TGTGCCAGCAGTTGGACAGGGGACGATTTCAATCAGCCCCAGCATTTT; CDR3 protein: CASSWTGDDFNQPQHF
J gene: TRBJ2-2; V gene: TRBV5-1; D gene: -; clone size: -; CDR3 DNA: TGCGCCAGCAGTTCGGGGATCGGGGAGCTGTTTTTT; CDR3 protein: CASSSGIGELFF
J gene: TRBJ2-1; V gene: TRBV7-2; D gene: TRBD2; clone size: -; CDR3 DNA: TGTGCCAGCAGCCCTTCTTGGTGGGAGGGCCAGTATGAGCAGTTCTTC; CDR3 protein: CASSPSWWEGQYEQFF
J gene: TRBJ1-5; V gene: TRBV7-9; D gene: TRBD1; clone size: -; CDR3 DNA: TGTGCCAGCAGCCGGACAGGGGATCAGCCCCAGCATTTT; CDR3 protein: CASSRTGDQPQHF
J gene: TRBJ2-7; V gene: TRBV4-1; D gene: TRBD2; clone size: -; CDR3 DNA: TGCGCCAGCAGCCAAGATGAGAGGGCGGGAGTAGAGTACTTC; CDR3 protein: CASSQDERAGVEYF
J gene: TRBJ2-2; V gene: TRBV25-1; D gene: -; clone size: once; CDR3 DNA: TGTGCCAGCAGTGAACCCAAAGGACCAAGGGAGCTGTTTTTT; CDR3 protein: CASSEPKGPRELFF
J gene: TRBJ2-7; V gene: TRBV2; D gene: TRBD2; clone size: once; CDR3 DNA: TGTGCCAGCAGTCCCGGACTAGCGGGAAGTCACTACCACGAGCAGTACTTC; CDR3 protein: CASSPGLAGSHYHEQYF